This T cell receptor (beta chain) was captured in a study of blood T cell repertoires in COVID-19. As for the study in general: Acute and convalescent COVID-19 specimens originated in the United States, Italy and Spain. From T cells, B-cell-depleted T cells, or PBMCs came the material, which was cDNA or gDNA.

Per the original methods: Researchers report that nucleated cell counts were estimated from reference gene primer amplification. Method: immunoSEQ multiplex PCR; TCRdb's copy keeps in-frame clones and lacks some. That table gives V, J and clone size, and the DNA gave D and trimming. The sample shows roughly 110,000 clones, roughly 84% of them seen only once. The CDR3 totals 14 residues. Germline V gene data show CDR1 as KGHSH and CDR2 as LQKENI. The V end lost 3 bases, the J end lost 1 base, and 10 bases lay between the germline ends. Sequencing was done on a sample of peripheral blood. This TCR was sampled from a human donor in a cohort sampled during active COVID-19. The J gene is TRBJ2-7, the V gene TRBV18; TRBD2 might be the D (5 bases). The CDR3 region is CASSPRGSSYEQYV. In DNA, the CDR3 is TGTGCCAGCTCACCGAGAGGGTCATCCTACGAGCAGTACGTC.